This entry concerns a single T cell receptor (beta chain). These data are taken from a study of blood T cell repertoires in COVID-19. Study as a whole: The United States, Italy and Spain were the sources of the acute and convalescent COVID-19 samples.

The CDR3 consists of 14 residues. V shed 0 bases and J shed 5 bases, with 7 bases lying between them. From germline, CDR1 is LGHNA and CDR2 YNFKEQ. Participant-given clinical history determined each cohort assignment. Original processing methods: Reference gene primer amplification gave nucleated cell count estimates. Profiling relied on immunoSEQ multiplex PCR, and the TCRdb table lists in-frame clones only, not all of them. V, J and clone size are taken as reported in that table, and D and trimming were inferred from the DNA itself. The table has more than 150,000 clones, 80% seen once. This TCR was sampled from a man between 60 and 75 years old who had been exposed to COVID-19. The source material was PBMCs or T cells enriched from blood (not recorded which). The V call is TRBV4-2, the J call TRBJ2-2; D is unresolved. The CDR3 DNA reads TGTGCCAGCAGCCAAGAAGAGAGGACCGGGGAGCTGTTTTTT. Translation gives CASSQEERTGELFF.